This TCR beta chain was captured in a study of T-cell reconstitution after alpha-beta-depleted transplantation in children. Unique molecular identifiers tagged the TCRbeta library. TCRdb independently ran MiXCR on the PCR reads; one entry per CDR3 protein. Here the sample spans roughly 500,000 distinct CDR3 sequences, 30% to 35% being singletons. This CDR3 region has 10 residues. Germline assignment: CDR1 DFQATT and CDR2 SNEGSKA (reference sequence). The V and J genes are TRBV20-1 and TRBJ2-1; D ambiguous. The clonotype was recovered from a human donor who donated a stem cell graft to a child with aplastic anemia. The source was PBMCs from the stem cell graft donor, collected from the stem cell graft. CDR3 in DNA: TGCACCCTTGGCGTGAATGAGCAGTTCTTC. Amino acids: CTLGVNEQFF.